Below are 17 T cell receptor beta chains sequenced from a single sample in a study of T cell responses to AZD1222 COVID-19 vaccine. Profiled with immunoSEQ multiplex PCR; TCRdb holds only in-frame clones, not every one. The sample contains 140,000 to 150,000 clones, approximately 83% of which appear only once. The sequencing used peripheral blood, collected on day 0 of AZD1222 vaccination. These receptor sequences come from an adult in good health.

The chain carries TRBV19 and TRBJ2-7, with D unresolved. Per germline, CDR1 LNHDA and CDR2 SQIVND (reference sequence). The V end was cut by 5 bases, the J end by 5 bases, with 19 bases between. The CDR3 extends over 15 amino acids. In DNA form, the CDR3 reads TGTGCCAGTAGTCCCCCACAGAAAGGGTACAACGAGCAGTACTTC. Translated: CASSPPQKGYNEQYF. Full variable domain (rest looked up from reference TRBV19 and TRBJ2-7): DGGITQSPKYLFRKEGQNVTLSCEQNLNHDAMYWYRQDPGQGLRLIYYSQIVNDFQKGDIAEGYSVSREKKESFPLTVTSAQKNPTAFYLCASSPPQKGYNEQYFGPGTRLTVT.

The rearrangement links TRBV5-4 to TRBJ1-3; D unclear. The CDR3 is made up of 16 amino acids. Trimming pared 4 bases from V and 0 bases from J, leaving 14 bases between. Germline assignment: CDR1 SGHNT and CDR2 YYREEE (reference sequence). CDR3 in DNA: TGTGCCAGCAGCATAGGACCTTTTCTCTCTGGAAACACCATATATTTT. This encodes CASSIGPFLSGNTIYF.

This chain connects TRBV7-8 to TRBJ1-1; 9 nucleotides align to TRBD1. The CDR3 is 14 amino acids. The germline gives CDR1 SGHVS, CDR2 FQNEAQ. J lost 4 bases, V lost 4 bases, and 4 bases had no gene match. The CDR3 spells CASSSRTGATEAFF. The DNA of the CDR3 is TGTGCCAGCAGCTCACGGACAGGGGCCACTGAAGCTTTCTTT.

This sequence joins TRBV19 and TRBJ2-7, with no clear D. This CDR3 contains 13 residues. Germline V gives CDR1 LNHDA, CDR2 SQIVND (reference sequence). Trimming removed 4 bases at V and 7 bases at J, with 14 bases between. In nucleotides, the CDR3 is TGTGCCAGTAGTACATCTCCTCCGCGTGAGCAGTACTTC. It translates to CASSTSPPREQYF.

The J gene is TRBJ1-2, the V gene TRBV6-5, with D tentatively TRBD1 (6 bases). Germline V CDR1 and CDR2: MNHEY, SVGAGI. V gave up 5 bases and J gave up 4 bases, with 14 bases separating them. The CDR3 is 14 residues long. CDR3 bases: TGTGCCAGCAGTCCTAGGACAGTTATCTATGGCTACACCTTC. Translated, it gives CASSPRTVIYGYTF.

V gene TRBV10-3 combines with J gene TRBJ2-7, with 7 positions matching TRBD1. V shed 9 bases, J shed 3 bases, and the junction held 11 bases outside the gene matches. Germline V lookup: CDR1 ENHRY, CDR2 SYGVKD. The CDR3 consists of 14 residues. DNA of the CDR3: TGTGCCATAAAACCGACGACAGGGCTCTACGAGCAGTACTTC. Translation: CAIKPTTGLYEQYF.

V gene TRBV12-3 or TRBV12-4 combines with J gene TRBJ1-2; TRBD1 agrees at 9 bases. The CDR3 consists of 13 residues. Trimming removed 3 bases from V and 8 bases from J; junction bases left unmatched: 4. CDR3 DNA: TGTGCCAGCAGTTTGGGGACAGGGATAGGCTACACCTTC. Its translation is CASSLGTGIGYTF.

J is TRBJ1-2 and V is TRBV18; possibly TRBD1 for D (6 bases). The germline V gene has CDR1 KGHSH and CDR2 LQKENI. The V end lost 3 bases, the J end lost 6 bases, and 11 bases lay between the germline ends. This CDR3 is 13 amino acids long. The CDR3 loop is CASSPRDTHGYTF. The CDR3 DNA reads TGTGCCAGCTCACCGAGGGACACCCATGGCTACACCTTC.

The chain links TRBV9 to TRBJ1-2; a possible D gene is TRBD1 (5 bases). V was clipped by 4 bases and J by 4 bases, with 11 bases between them. The CDR3 covers 13 residues. Germline-derived CDR1 and CDR2 are SGDLS and YYNGEE. DNA for the CDR3: TGTGCCAGCAGCCTGACAGAGACCTATGGCTACACCTTC. Its translation is CASSLTETYGYTF.

This sequence joins TRBV15 and TRBJ2-3; D remains unclear. The CDR3 has 15 amino acids. Germline CDR1 is LNHNV and CDR2 is YYDKDF (reference sequence). V was shortened by 4 bases and J by 0 bases, with 11 bases between the two germline ends. The CDR3 nucleotides read TGTGCCACCAGCAATGCCAGATCTAGCACAGATACGCAGTATTTT. Protein: CATSNARSSTDTQYF.

V gene TRBV19 combines with J gene TRBJ1-5, with TRBD1 as a possible D gene (6 bases). The CDR3 runs to 15 residues. The V gene lost 2 bases and the J gene lost 2 bases, with 10 bases spanning the gap. In germline, CDR1 is LNHDA, CDR2 SQIVND (reference sequence). The CDR3 sequence: CASSINREGNQPQHF. Written as DNA, the CDR3 is TGTGCCAGTAGTATAAACAGGGAGGGCAATCAGCCCCAGCATTTT.

This clone appeared a few times. The chain recombines TRBV9 with TRBJ1-5, with D possibly being TRBD1 (6 bases). Trimming stripped 4 bases from V and 1 base from J, with 12 bases between. CDR3 length equals 15 residues. In germline, CDR1 is SGDLS, CDR2 YYNGEE. CDR3 residues: CASSLQGLSNQPQHF. The CDR3 nucleotides are TGTGCCAGCAGCCTACAGGGATTAAGCAATCAGCCCCAGCATTTT.

V and J are TRBV27 and TRBJ1-6; a weak D match, TRBD1 (6 bases). This CDR3 is built from 14 residues. V dropped 2 bases and J dropped 6 bases, with 8 bases sitting between them. Per germline, CDR1 MNHEY and CDR2 SMNVEV (reference sequence). DNA for the CDR3: TGTGCCAGCAGTTTACGCAGGGGTAATTCACCCCTCCACTTT. Translated: CASSLRRGNSPLHF.

A word on this clone: Other DNA sequences within the sample encode an identical CDR3. The chain's CDR3 is CASSVAGANNEQFF. The CDR3 coding sequence is TGTGCCAGCAGCGTAGCAGGGGCGAACAATGAGCAGTTCTTC. The rearrangement joins TRBV9 to TRBJ2-1; a weak D match, TRBD1 (6 bases). The V gene lost 0 bases and the J gene lost 5 bases, with 9 bases spanning the gap. CDR3 length: 14 amino acids. Germline V CDR1 and CDR2: SGDLS, YYNGEE.

The chain employs TRBV5-1 and TRBJ2-6; no clear D. Germline CDR1 and CDR2: SGHRS and YFSETQ. This CDR3 has 15 residues. Trimming shortened V by 5 bases and J by 0 bases, and 9 bases separated the two germline ends. The CDR3 DNA follows: TGCGCCAGCAGTATCCTTAGCTCTGGGGCCAACGTCCTGACTTTC. This encodes CASSILSSGANVLTF.

The V gene is TRBV5-4, the J gene TRBJ2-5, with D maybe TRBD2 (6 bases). Germline-derived CDR1 and CDR2 are SGHNT and YYREEE (reference sequence). V lost 2 bases and J lost 5, with 19 bases in between. The CDR3 loop spans 16 amino acids. In nucleotides, the CDR3 is TGTGCCAGCAGCTTTTCGTTGGGGGGACGGAGGGAGACCCAGTACTTC. Its protein product is CASSFSLGGRRETQYF.

This chain connects TRBV15 to TRBJ2-5; TRBD2 might be the D (6 bases). The CDR3 totals 14 residues. V was pared by 3 bases and J by 5 bases, with 13 bases between. Germline CDR1 and CDR2: LNHNV and YYDKDF (reference sequence). The CDR3 reads CATSRRDVGETQYF. The CDR3 coding sequence is TGTGCCACCAGCAGGCGGGACGTCGGGGAGACCCAGTACTTC.